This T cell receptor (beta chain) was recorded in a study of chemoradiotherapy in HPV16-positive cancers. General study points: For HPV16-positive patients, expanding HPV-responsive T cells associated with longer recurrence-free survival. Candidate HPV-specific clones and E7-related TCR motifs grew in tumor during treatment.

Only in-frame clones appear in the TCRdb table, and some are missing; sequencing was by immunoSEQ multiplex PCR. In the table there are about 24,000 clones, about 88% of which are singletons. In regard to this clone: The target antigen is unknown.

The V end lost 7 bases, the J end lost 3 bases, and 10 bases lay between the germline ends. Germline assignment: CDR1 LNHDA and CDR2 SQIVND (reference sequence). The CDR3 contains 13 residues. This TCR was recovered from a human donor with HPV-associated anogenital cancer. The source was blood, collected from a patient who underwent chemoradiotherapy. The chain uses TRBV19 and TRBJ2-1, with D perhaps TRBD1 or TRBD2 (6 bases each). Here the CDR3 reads CASKGGVYNEQFF. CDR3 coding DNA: TGTGCCAGTAAGGGGGGCGTCTACAATGAGCAGTTCTTC.